Presented here are 13 T cell receptor beta chains from one specimen sequenced in a study of T cell responses to AZD1222 COVID-19 vaccine. The method was immunoSEQ multiplex PCR; TCRdb's version includes in-frame clones alone and lacks a portion of them. The top ten clones hold approximately 1.5% of a sample with more than 100,000 clones, roughly 92% of them seen once. Material: peripheral blood, obtained on day 0 of AZD1222 vaccination. The receptors here all came from an adult in good health.

This sequence joins TRBV7-3 and TRBJ2-2; 7 bases are a match to TRBD1. From germline, CDR1 is SGHTA and CDR2 FQGTGA. The CDR3 contains 14 residues. J gave up 6 bases and V 5 bases, and 6 bases lay outside the gene matches. CDR3 nucleotide sequence: TGTGCCAGCAGCCAGACAGGGTGGTCCGGGGAGCTGTTTTTT. This encodes CASSQTGWSGELFF.

The chain is built from TRBV6-5 and TRBJ1-2; D might be TRBD1 (5 bases). The CDR3 has 14 amino acids. Deletions cut 6 bases from V and 6 bases from J, with 17 bases between. Looked up from germline, CDR1 is MNHEY and CDR2 is SVGAGI. CDR3 bases: TGTGCCAGCAGCCTCGACAGTTTTAGCGATGGCTACACCTTC. It yields the protein CASSLDSFSDGYTF.

A few counts support this clone. The chain combines TRBV11-2 with TRBJ2-2, with TRBD1 identical over 8 bases. With 5 bases clipped from V and 3 bases from J, the junction kept 2 bases outside the gene matches. The CDR3 runs to 14 residues. Germline V lookup: CDR1 SGHAT, CDR2 FQNNGV. The CDR3 loop is CASSPDRDTGELFF. CDR3 bases: TGTGCCAGCAGCCCGGACAGGGACACCGGGGAGCTGTTTTTT.

J is TRBJ1-1 and V is TRBV6-4; 7 positions match TRBD1. Germline V CDR1 and CDR2: MRHNA, SNTAGT. The CDR3 has 14 amino acids. The junction had 11 bases not matched to a gene; V was cut back by 6 bases and J by 7 bases. The CDR3 nucleotides are TGTGCCAGCAGCGCGACAGGGACCAAGGGTGAAGCTTTCTTT. It is translated as CASSATGTKGEAFF.

This rearrangement joins TRBV4-2 to TRBJ2-4, with D perhaps matching TRBD1 or TRBD2 (5 bases each). Germline CDR1 LGHNA, CDR2 YNFKEQ. V was shortened by 0 bases and J by 6 bases, with 12 bases between the two germline ends. The CDR3 length is 15 residues. The CDR3 DNA sequence: TGTGCCAGCAGCCAAGAGAGGGGTTACACAAACATTCAGTACTTC. Protein sequence: CASSQERGYTNIQYF.

This sequence joins TRBV18 and TRBJ2-1; 8 nucleotides line up with TRBD1. The V segment lost 5 bases and the J segment 6 bases; nucleotides outside the gene matches: 6. Looked up from germline, CDR1 is KGHSH and CDR2 is LQKENI. The CDR3 loop spans 14 amino acids. This chain's CDR3 is CASSVQGEVNEQFF. CDR3 DNA sequence: TGTGCCAGCTCAGTACAGGGGGAGGTCAATGAGCAGTTCTTC.

V gene TRBV19 combines with J gene TRBJ1-2, with TRBD1 identical over 8 bases. CDR1 and CDR2 (germline): LNHDA, SQIVND (reference sequence). The junction had 10 bases not matched to a gene; V was cut back by 3 bases and J by 1 base. The CDR3 runs to 17 residues. The CDR3 DNA reads TGTGCCAGTAGTATGAGGCCCTTTGACAGGGGTAACTATGGCTACACCTTC. Its translation is CASSMRPFDRGNYGYTF.

V usage is TRBV7-9 and J usage is TRBJ2-7; the D call may be TRBD1 or TRBD2 (5 bases each). Trimming took 3 bases from V and 6 from J, leaving 15 bases between them. The V gene's germline CDR1 is SEHNR and CDR2 FQNEAQ (reference sequence). This CDR3 has 14 residues. CDR3 protein: CASSFFGTDSEQYF. As DNA, the CDR3 is TGTGCCAGCAGCTTCTTTGGGACGGACTCCGAGCAGTACTTC.

In its sample, this clone was seen once. This chain connects TRBV30 to TRBJ1-2, with 9 bases that match TRBD1. This CDR3 comprises 14 residues. From germline, CDR1 is GTSNPN and CDR2 SVGIG (reference sequence). V was pared by 1 base and J by 7 bases, with 7 bases of the junction left unmatched. The CDR3: CAWSGGTGIVGYTF. The CDR3 bases are TGTGCCTGGAGTGGCGGGACAGGGATCGTTGGCTACACCTTC.

The V gene is TRBV7-9, the J gene TRBJ2-7; either TRBD1 or TRBD2 may fit D (6 bases each). V lost 5 bases and J lost 2, with 19 bases in between. From germline, CDR1 is SEHNR and CDR2 FQNEAQ (reference sequence). The CDR3 totals 16 residues. CDR3 sequence (DNA): TGTGCCAGCAGCGCATACAGGGACTGGCCCGCCTACGAGCAGTACTTC. The encoded protein is CASSAYRDWPAYEQYF.

V is TRBV12-5 and J is TRBJ1-1, with D hard to call. The CDR3 sequence is 15 residues long. Germline assignment: CDR1 LGHNT and CDR2 FRNRAP. The V and J ends lost 2 bases and 4 bases respectively, with 14 bases between them. In nucleotides, the CDR3 is TGTGCTAGTGGTTTGATACAAGCTTATTCCACTGAAGCTTTCTTT. Its translation is CASGLIQAYSTEAFF.

The chain uses TRBV5-1 and TRBJ1-1, with no clear D. The germline V and J ends were trimmed by 0 bases and 3 bases, with 6 bases remaining between them. The CDR3 is 13 residues long. In germline, CDR1 is SGHRS, CDR2 YFSETQ. CDR3 sequence (DNA): TGCGCCAGCAGCTTGGGTCAGGACACTGAAGCTTTCTTT. This gives the protein CASSLGQDTEAFF.

This sequence joins TRBV7-9 and TRBJ1-2, with TRBD1 as a possible D gene (6 bases). Trimming left V 5 bases short and J 7 bases short, with 23 bases between. This CDR3 comprises 16 residues. Germline values: CDR1 SEHNR, CDR2 FQNEAQ (reference sequence). The CDR3: CASSPIGSQGSGGYTF. DNA of the CDR3: TGTGCCAGCAGCCCCATAGGGTCCCAGGGGTCGGGTGGCTACACCTTC.